The 30 T cell receptor beta chains listed next were all sequenced from one sample in a study of OX40 agonist ivuxolimab in advanced cancers. The data were produced by immunoSEQ multiplex PCR, yet TCRdb's version contains in-frame clones alone and is incomplete. The data contain tens of thousands of clones, approximately 90% of them singletons. The input for sequencing was CD4+ or CD8+ T cells sorted from blood, taken in a trial of the OX40 agonist ivuxolimab. Receptor source: an adult with an advanced solid tumor such as melanoma, head and neck, liver or kidney cancer.

This chain uses TRBV28 with TRBJ2-7; D gene ambiguous. The CDR3 sequence is 14 residues long. Germline CDR1 MDHEN, CDR2 SYDVKM. Trimming pared 5 bases from V and 0 bases from J, leaving 11 bases between. CDR3 bases: TGTGCCAGCAGTGTTCTCCTCAGCTCCTACGAGCAGTACTTC. Amino acid sequence: CASSVLLSSYEQYF.

The count of this clone is one. The chain joins TRBV4-3 to TRBJ2-1, with 8 bases matching TRBD2. This CDR3 has 16 residues. The V segment lost 0 bases and the J segment 4 bases; nucleotides outside the gene matches: 5. Germline CDR1 and CDR2: LGHNA and YSLEER. The DNA of the CDR3 is TGCGCCAGCAGCCAAGATGTAACTAGCGGATACAATGAGCAGTTCTTC. Its translation is CASSQDVTSGYNEQFF.

The chain carries TRBV27 and TRBJ2-7; tentative D call: TRBD1 (6 bases). Germline assignment: CDR1 MNHEY and CDR2 SMNVEV (reference sequence). The CDR3 spans 15 residues. V lost 6 bases and J lost 2, with 17 bases in between. As DNA, the CDR3 is TGTGCCAGCAGAACACAGGGCCGCTTCCCCTACGAGCAGTACTTC. This encodes CASRTQGRFPYEQYF.

The chain recombines TRBV6-5 with TRBJ2-7; D might be TRBD2 (6 bases). The germline gives CDR1 MNHEY, CDR2 SVGAGI. The CDR3 consists of 15 residues. Trimming took 0 bases from V and 2 from J, leaving 11 bases between them. The CDR3 coding sequence is TGTGCCAGCAGTTACTCGGCTAGCGTTACCTACGAGCAGTACTTC. Amino acids: CASSYSASVTYEQYF.

This chain links TRBV6-4 with TRBJ2-1; maybe TRBD2 (7 bases). V was pared by 0 bases and J by 4 bases, with 10 bases between. This CDR3 is built from 15 residues. Per germline, CDR1 MRHNA and CDR2 SNTAGT. The CDR3 nucleotides read TGTGCCAGCAGTGACTCGAGGGGGGGTTACAATGAGCAGTTCTTC. It translates to CASSDSRGGYNEQFF.

There are a few counts of this clone. This same CDR3 is encoded by further DNA sequences in the sample. V gene TRBV7-3 combines with J gene TRBJ2-2; 11 bases line up with TRBD2. Trimming took 5 bases from V and 4 from J; bases not matched to a gene: 3. The CDR3 is 15 amino acids. Germline values: CDR1 SGHTA, CDR2 FQGTGA. CDR3 amino acids: CASSPGTSGTGELFF. CDR3 DNA sequence: TGTGCCAGCAGCCCGGGGACTAGCGGCACCGGGGAGCTGTTTTTT.

The V gene is TRBV7-3, the J gene TRBJ2-1; TRBD2 agrees at 10 bases. In germline, CDR1 is SGHTA, CDR2 FQGTGA. CDR3 size: 16 residues. After removal of 3 bases from V and 1 base from J, the junction contained 3 bases not matched to a gene. DNA for the CDR3: TGTGCCAGCAGCTTTTCTAGCGGGAGTTCCTACAATGAGCAGTTCTTC. Amino acids: CASSFSSGSSYNEQFF.

The V and J genes are TRBV27 and TRBJ2-7, with D possibly being TRBD2 (6 bases). The CDR3 is made up of 15 amino acids. V was trimmed by 5 bases and J by 0 bases, leaving 14 bases between them. Per the germline V gene, CDR1 is MNHEY and CDR2 is SMNVEV (reference sequence). CDR3 protein: CASSPLASISYEQYF. CDR3 in DNA: TGTGCCAGCAGTCCACTAGCCTCAATCTCCTACGAGCAGTACTTC.

This rearrangement joins TRBV15 to TRBJ2-1, with D possibly TRBD2 on 5 matching bases. This CDR3 region has 16 residues. Trimming took off 5 bases at V and 3 bases at J, with 17 bases between the two ends. Germline V gives CDR1 LNHNV, CDR2 YYDKDF (reference sequence). Here the CDR3 reads CATSDTDPGLYNEQFF. CDR3 DNA: TGTGCCACCAGCGACACAGACCCAGGACTCTACAATGAGCAGTTCTTC. Full variable domain (remainder filled in from reference TRBV15 and TRBJ2-1): DAMVIQNPRYQVTQFGKPVTLSCSQTLNHNVMYWYQQKSSQAPKLLFHYYDKDFNNEADTPDNFQSRRPNTSFCFLDIRSPGLGDTAMYLCATSDTDPGLYNEQFFGPGTRLTVL.

The CDR3 is CASSLPGINTGELFF. The CDR3 nucleotides are TGTGCCAGCAGTTTGCCGGGAATCAACACCGGGGAGCTGTTTTTT. The rearrangement links TRBV11-2 to TRBJ2-2; D is possibly TRBD2 (5 bases). V gave up 6 bases and J gave up 2 bases, with 13 bases separating them. Germline assignment: CDR1 SGHAT and CDR2 FQNNGV. The CDR3 contains 15 residues.

This chain connects TRBV5-1 to TRBJ2-1; 8 nucleotides align to TRBD2. V dropped 0 bases and J dropped 4; count of bases not matched to a gene: 12. Looked up from germline, CDR1 is SGHRS and CDR2 is YFSETQ. The length of the CDR3 is 18 residues. Here the CDR3 reads CASSLGPLTGGPYNEQFF. CDR3 sequence (DNA): TGCGCCAGCAGCTTGGGCCCCTTGACGGGAGGGCCTTACAATGAGCAGTTCTTC.

The J gene is TRBJ2-7, the V gene TRBV7-9, with D unclear. V was trimmed by 4 bases and J by 4 bases, leaving 11 bases between them. In germline, CDR1 is SEHNR, CDR2 FQNEAQ (reference sequence). This CDR3 contains 13 residues. The CDR3 bases are TGTGCCAGCAGCTCCCTAGATACGTACGAGCAGTACTTC. Amino acids: CASSSLDTYEQYF.

The CDR3 here is CASRKTEGAETEAFF. CDR3 bases: TGTGCCAGCAGGAAGACGGAGGGGGCTGAAACTGAAGCTTTCTTT. The chain couples TRBV6-1 to TRBJ1-1, with TRBD1 identical over 7 bases. Germline V gene data show CDR1 as MNHNS and CDR2 as SASEGT. V was pared by 6 bases and J by 5 bases, with 12 bases of the junction left unmatched. The CDR3 sequence is 15 residues long.

CDR3 sequence: CASSEAQFTRMNTEAFF. CDR3 DNA sequence: TGTGCCAGCAGTGAAGCCCAATTCACAAGGATGAACACTGAAGCTTTCTTT. J is TRBJ1-1 and V is TRBV2, with unresolved D. The V end was cut by 0 bases, the J end by 0 bases, with 14 bases between. The CDR3 runs to 17 residues. Germline lookup yields CDR1 SNHLY and CDR2 FYNNEI.

The rearrangement links TRBV7-3 to TRBJ2-1; 13 nucleotides match TRBD2. CDR3 size: 15 residues. Germline V gene data show CDR1 as SGHTA and CDR2 as FQGTGA. The trim removed 5 bases at V and 9 bases at J, leaving 7 bases unmatched. The CDR3 protein is CASSLLAGGPGEQFF. The CDR3 nucleotides read TGTGCCAGCAGCCTACTAGCGGGAGGGCCGGGTGAGCAGTTCTTC.

This clone turned up a few times. The chain couples TRBV4-3 to TRBJ1-1, with D tentatively TRBD1 (6 bases). CDR1 and CDR2 from the germline V gene are LGHNA and YSLEER. The CDR3 covers 15 residues. Deletions cut 0 bases from V and 2 bases from J, with 10 bases between. Written as DNA, the CDR3 is TGCGCCAGCAGCCAAGATACCAGGGGAAACACTGAAGCTTTCTTT. It translates to CASSQDTRGNTEAFF.

The rearrangement uses TRBV7-3 and TRBJ2-3, with D uncertain. Per germline, CDR1 SGHTA and CDR2 FQGTGA. The germline V and J ends were trimmed by 1 base and 3 bases, with 5 bases remaining between them. The CDR3 has 13 residues. CDR3 in DNA: TGTGCCAGCAGCTTAATCGAAACAGATACGCAGTATTTT. This gives the protein CASSLIETDTQYF.

This chain uses TRBV11-3 with TRBJ1-1; D call uncertain. V lost 0 bases and J 0 bases, leaving 5 bases between the germline ends. Germline values: CDR1 SGHNT, CDR2 YENEEA. This CDR3 has 14 residues. CDR3 in amino acids: CASSLEQMNTEAFF. CDR3 nucleotides: TGTGCCAGCAGCTTAGAACAGATGAACACTGAAGCTTTCTTT.

This clone was found a few times. The chain recombines TRBV19 with TRBJ2-1, with D maybe TRBD2 (6 bases). Trimming took off 8 bases at V and 10 bases at J, with 24 bases between the two ends. Germline CDR1 LNHDA, CDR2 SQIVND (reference sequence). This CDR3 spans 15 amino acids. The CDR3 loop reads CASCGWDSGQVEQFF. In nucleotides, the CDR3 is TGTGCCAGTTGCGGATGGGACTCTGGTCAGGTGGAGCAGTTCTTC.

The chain links TRBV28 to TRBJ1-2, with D hard to call. The CDR3 extends over 12 amino acids. CDR1 and CDR2 (germline): MDHEN, SYDVKM. V was pared by 4 bases and J by 7 bases, with 10 bases between. In DNA, the CDR3 is TGTGCCAGCAGTTCAAGCGTCGGTGGCTACACCTTC. Translated: CASSSSVGGYTF.

CDR3: CASSSTGGATEAFF. CDR3 sequence (DNA): TGTGCCAGCAGCTCGACAGGGGGAGCGACTGAAGCTTTCTTT. The genes are TRBV6-5 and TRBJ1-1; 9 nucleotides line up with TRBD1. CDR3 length: 14 amino acids. The V gene's germline CDR1 is MNHEY and CDR2 SVGAGI. V lost 6 bases and J lost 5; bases outside the gene matches: 7.

This clone has just one count. The chain links TRBV21-1 to TRBJ2-3; the table calls TRBD1, which could not be checked here. TRBV21-1 is an annotated pseudogene. The CDR3 has 14 amino acids. The CDR3 is CASSKSRATDTQYF. CDR3 DNA: TGTGCCAGCAGCAAGAGCAGGGCCACAGATACGCAGTATTTT.

CDR3 protein: CASSLNGLSYEQYF. Here the CDR3 DNA reads TGTGCCAGCAGCTTAAACGGACTCTCCTACGAGCAGTACTTC. J is TRBJ2-7 and V is TRBV9; tentative D call: TRBD2 (5 bases). Trimming took off 4 bases at V and 0 bases at J, with 11 bases between the two ends. This CDR3 is built from 14 residues. Germline V gene sequence: CDR1 SGDLS, CDR2 YYNGEE.

The chain recombines TRBV4-2 with TRBJ1-1; D call uncertain. The V and J ends lost 1 base and 1 base respectively, with 4 bases between them. This CDR3 has 13 amino acids. CDR1 is LGHNA and CDR2 is YNFKEQ in the germline V gene. This CDR3 reads CASSQGENTEAFF. The CDR3 region has the DNA TGTGCCAGCAGCCAAGGAGAGAACACTGAAGCTTTCTTT.

This chain links TRBV5-6 with TRBJ2-1, with TRBD2 identical over 11 bases. V was clipped by 4 bases and J by 6 bases; unmatched bases: 6. The germline V gene encodes CDR1 SGHDT and CDR2 YYEEEE. This CDR3 is 15 amino acids long. The CDR3 spells CASSPPGTSGNEQFF. For the CDR3, the DNA is TGTGCCAGCAGCCCGCCCGGGACTAGCGGCAATGAGCAGTTCTTC. Combining the CDR3 with reference TRBV5-6 and TRBJ2-1 gives the whole variable domain DAGVTQSPTHLIKTRGQQVTLRCSPKSGHDTVSWYQQALGQGPQFIFQYYEEEERQRGNFPDRFSGHQFPNYSSELNVNALLLGDSALYLCASSPPGTSGNEQFFGPGTRLTVL.

The rearrangement joins TRBV30 to TRBJ2-1, with D perhaps given as TRBD1 or TRBD2 (5 bases each). Trimming removed 3 bases at V and 1 base at J, with 10 bases between. Germline V gene data show CDR1 as GTSNPN and CDR2 as SVGIG (reference sequence). CDR3 length: 14 residues. The CDR3 bases are TGTGCCTGGAGCTTGGGGGATTCCTACAATGAGCAGTTCTTC. Amino acid sequence: CAWSLGDSYNEQFF.

The chain links TRBV2 to TRBJ2-3, with 8 bases aligning to TRBD2. The CDR3 loop spans 13 amino acids. Per the germline V gene, CDR1 is SNHLY and CDR2 is FYNNEI. V lost 9 bases and J lost 5; bases outside the gene matches: 7. CDR3 region: CASLAGWGDTQYF. CDR3 in DNA: TGTGCCAGTTTAGCGGGATGGGGAGATACGCAGTATTTT.

This clone was counted a single time. The chain has TRBV7-8 and TRBJ2-7; tentatively, D is TRBD2 (5 bases). Germline CDR1 SGHVS, CDR2 FQNEAQ. The CDR3 runs to 14 residues. V was clipped by 4 bases and J by 0 bases, with 10 bases between them. CDR3 sequence (DNA): TGTGCCAGCAGCTCATCGGGGTTCTCCTACGAGCAGTACTTC. The encoded protein is CASSSSGFSYEQYF.

V usage is TRBV10-1 and J usage is TRBJ2-2, with unresolved D. The length of the CDR3 is 13 residues. Germline CDR1 WNHNN, CDR2 SYGVQD (reference sequence). V was shortened by 8 bases and J by 3 bases, with 10 bases between the two germline ends. In DNA form, the CDR3 reads TGCGCCAGCCCCCGGCGAGACACCGGGGAGCTGTTTTTT. Its protein product is CASPRRDTGELFF.

The chain is built from TRBV5-5 and TRBJ2-4; no reliable D call. The CDR3 extends over 14 amino acids. V was cut by 0 bases and J by 0 bases, with 4 bases left in between. The germline V gene encodes CDR1 SGHKS and CDR2 YYEKEE (reference sequence). The CDR3 nucleotides are TGTGCCAGCAGCTTGGCTCAAGCCAAAAACATTCAGTACTTC. This gives the protein CASSLAQAKNIQYF. Drawing the rest from reference TRBV5-5 and TRBJ2-4, the complete variable domain is DAGVTQSPTHLIKTRGQQVTLRCSPISGHKSVSWYQQVLGQGPQFIFQYYEKEERGRGNFPDRFSARQFPNYSSELNVNALLLGDSALYLCASSLAQAKNIQYFGAGTRLSVL.